This T cell receptor beta chain emerged from a study of sequential checkpoint blockade in melanoma. About the research overall: Both treatment sequences were followed by maintenance nivolumab.

The treatment was: randomized to nivolumab then ipilimumab (arm A) or the reverse (arm B). DNA-damaging chemotherapy had not been given to any patient beforehand. From thawed PBMCs, live CD3+CD8+ cells negative for CD19 and CD56 were sorted. Data came from immunoSEQ multiplex PCR; TCRdb stores just in-frame clones and leaves some out. The sample has about 24,000 clones; about four fifths are singletons. Germline loops: CDR1 SQVTM, CDR2 ANQGSEA. The CDR3 is made up of 15 amino acids. V lost 4 bases, J lost 8 bases, and 11 bases stayed unmatched. J is TRBJ2-1 and V is TRBV29-1, with 10 bases that match TRBD1. The sequence came from a human donor with melanoma. The input for sequencing was CD8+ T cells sorted from blood (inferred from file names), taken from a patient given nivolumab and ipilimumab in sequence. This chain's CDR3 is CSVAGGQGVMDEQFF. The CDR3 DNA reads as TGCAGCGTTGCTGGAGGACAGGGGGTTATGGATGAGCAGTTCTTC.